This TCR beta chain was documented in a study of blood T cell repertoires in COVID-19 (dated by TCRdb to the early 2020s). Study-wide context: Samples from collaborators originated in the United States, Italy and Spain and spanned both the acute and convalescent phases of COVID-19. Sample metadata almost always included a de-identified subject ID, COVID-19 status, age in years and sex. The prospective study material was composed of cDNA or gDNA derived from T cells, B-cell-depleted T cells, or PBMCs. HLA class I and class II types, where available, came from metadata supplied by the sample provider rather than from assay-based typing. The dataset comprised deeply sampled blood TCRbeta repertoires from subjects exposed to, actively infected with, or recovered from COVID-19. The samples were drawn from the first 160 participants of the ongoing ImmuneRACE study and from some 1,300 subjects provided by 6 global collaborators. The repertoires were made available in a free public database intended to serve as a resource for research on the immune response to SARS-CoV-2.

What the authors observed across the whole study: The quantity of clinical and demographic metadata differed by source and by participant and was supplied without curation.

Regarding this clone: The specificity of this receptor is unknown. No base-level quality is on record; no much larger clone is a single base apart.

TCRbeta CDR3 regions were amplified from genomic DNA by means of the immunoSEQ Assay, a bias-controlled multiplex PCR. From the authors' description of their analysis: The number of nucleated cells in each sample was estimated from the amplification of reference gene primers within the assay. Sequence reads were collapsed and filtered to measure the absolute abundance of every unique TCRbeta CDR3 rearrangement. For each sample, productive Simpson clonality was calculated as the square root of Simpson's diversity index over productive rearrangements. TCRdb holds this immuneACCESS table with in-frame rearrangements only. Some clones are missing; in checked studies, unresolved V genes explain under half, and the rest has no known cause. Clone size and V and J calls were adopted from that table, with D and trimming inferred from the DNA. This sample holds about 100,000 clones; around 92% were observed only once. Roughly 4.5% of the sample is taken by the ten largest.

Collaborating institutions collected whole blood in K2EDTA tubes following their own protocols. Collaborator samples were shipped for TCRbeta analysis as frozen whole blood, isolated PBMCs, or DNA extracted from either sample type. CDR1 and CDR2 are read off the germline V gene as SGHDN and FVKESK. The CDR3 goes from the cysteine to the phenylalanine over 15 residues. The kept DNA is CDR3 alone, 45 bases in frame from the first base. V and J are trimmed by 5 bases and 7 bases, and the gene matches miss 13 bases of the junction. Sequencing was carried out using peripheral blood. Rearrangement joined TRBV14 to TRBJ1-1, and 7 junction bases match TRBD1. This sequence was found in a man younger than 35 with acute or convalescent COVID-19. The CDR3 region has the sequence CASSSPGDTGVEAFF. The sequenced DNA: TGTGCCAGCAGCTCCCCAGGGGATACAGGGGTTGAAGCTTTCTTT.